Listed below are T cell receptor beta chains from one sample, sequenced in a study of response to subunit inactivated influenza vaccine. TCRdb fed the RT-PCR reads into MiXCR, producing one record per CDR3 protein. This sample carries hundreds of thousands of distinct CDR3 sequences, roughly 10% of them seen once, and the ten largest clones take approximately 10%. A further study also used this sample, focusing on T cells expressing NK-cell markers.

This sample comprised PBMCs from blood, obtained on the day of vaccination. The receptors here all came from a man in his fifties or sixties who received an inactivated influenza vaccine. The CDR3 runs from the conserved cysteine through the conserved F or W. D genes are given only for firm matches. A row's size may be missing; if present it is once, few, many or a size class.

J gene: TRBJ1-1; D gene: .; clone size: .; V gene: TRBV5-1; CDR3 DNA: TGCGCCAGCAGCCTCGAGACGGCTTCTATGAACACTGAAGCTTTCTTT; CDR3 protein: CASSLETASMNTEAFF
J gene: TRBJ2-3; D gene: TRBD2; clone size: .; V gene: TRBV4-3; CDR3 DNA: TGCGCCAGCAGCCAGCCTCTTGCGGGAGTTTCTACGCAGTATTTT; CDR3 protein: CASSQPLAGVSTQYF
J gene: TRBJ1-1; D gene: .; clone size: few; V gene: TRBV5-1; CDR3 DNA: TGCGCCAGCAGCGCACAGGGCTCTGAAGCTTTCTTT; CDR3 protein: CASSAQGSEAFF
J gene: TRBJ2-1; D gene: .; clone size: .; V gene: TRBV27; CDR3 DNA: TGTGCCAGCAGTATAGGGACCTCCGTGAATGAGCAGTTCTTC; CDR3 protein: CASSIGTSVNEQFF
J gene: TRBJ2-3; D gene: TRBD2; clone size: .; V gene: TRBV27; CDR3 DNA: TGTGCCAGCAGGGGTAGCGGGAGTAGGTATACGCAGTATTTT; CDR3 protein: CASRGSGSRYTQYF
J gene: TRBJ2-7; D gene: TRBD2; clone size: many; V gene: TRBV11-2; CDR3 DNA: TGTGCCAGCAGCTTAAGTTCAAGGACTAGCGGGAGGGCCGCCTACGAGCAGTACTTC; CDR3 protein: CASSLSSRTSGRAAYEQYF
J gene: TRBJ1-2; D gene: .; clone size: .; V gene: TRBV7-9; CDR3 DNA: TGTGCCAGCAGCCCGAATGGCTACACCTTC; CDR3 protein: CASSPNGYTF
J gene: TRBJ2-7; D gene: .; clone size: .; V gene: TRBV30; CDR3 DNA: TGTGCCTGGAGTGGTAGCAGGCGAACCTACGAGCAGTACTTC; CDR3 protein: CAWSGSRRTYEQYF
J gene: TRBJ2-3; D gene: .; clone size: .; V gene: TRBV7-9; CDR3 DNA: TGTGCCAGCAGCTTAGACGTTATTAGGACAGATACGCAGTATTTT; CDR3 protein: CASSLDVIRTDTQYF
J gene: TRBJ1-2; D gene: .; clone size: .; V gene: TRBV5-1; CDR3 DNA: TGCGCCAGCAGCGGAAGGGCAGGGTTAAACTATGGCTACACCTTC; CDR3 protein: CASSGRAGLNYGYTF
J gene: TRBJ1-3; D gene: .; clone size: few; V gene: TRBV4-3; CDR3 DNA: TGCGCCAGCAGCCAAGATCTCAGCTCTGGAAACACCATATATTTT; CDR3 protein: CASSQDLSSGNTIYF
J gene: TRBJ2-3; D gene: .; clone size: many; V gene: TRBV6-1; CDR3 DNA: TGTGCCAGCAGAGGGACTAGCACAGATACGCAGTATTTT; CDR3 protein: CASRGTSTDTQYF
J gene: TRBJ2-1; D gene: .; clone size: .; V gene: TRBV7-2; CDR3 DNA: TGTGCCAGCAGCTTATTGTCGGCCGTAGCTGGTTCGAATGAGCAGTTCTTC; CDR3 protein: CASSLLSAVAGSNEQFF
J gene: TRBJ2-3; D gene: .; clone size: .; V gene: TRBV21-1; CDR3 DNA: TGTGCCAGCAGCAAAGATGGGTGCGGGAGAGTAGGGACAGATACGCAGTATTTT; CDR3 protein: CASSKDGCGRVGTDTQYF
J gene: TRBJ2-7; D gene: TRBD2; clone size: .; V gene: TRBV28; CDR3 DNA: TGTGCCAGCAGTTTATTGCGGGAGGGCTCCTACGAGCAGTACTTC; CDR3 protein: CASSLLREGSYEQYF
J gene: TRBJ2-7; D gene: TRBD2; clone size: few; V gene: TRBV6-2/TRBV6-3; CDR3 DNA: TGTGCCAGCAGTTATGGGACTAGCGGGGCGCATTCGAGTGTGCAGTACTTC; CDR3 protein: CASSYGTSGAHSSVQYF
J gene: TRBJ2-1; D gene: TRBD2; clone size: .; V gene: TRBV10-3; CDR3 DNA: TGTGCCATCAGTGATCGACTAGCGGGAGACAATGAGCAGTTCTTC; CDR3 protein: CAISDRLAGDNEQFF
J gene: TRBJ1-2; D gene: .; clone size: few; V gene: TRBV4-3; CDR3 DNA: TGCGCCAGCAGCCAAGACCACAGGGTAGCTAACTATGGCTACACCTTC; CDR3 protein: CASSQDHRVANYGYTF
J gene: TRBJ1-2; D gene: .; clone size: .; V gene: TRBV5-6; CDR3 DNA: TGTGCCAGCAGCCCACCCCGGGAGAATACCTTCTATGGCTACACCTTC; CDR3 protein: CASSPPRENTFYGYTF
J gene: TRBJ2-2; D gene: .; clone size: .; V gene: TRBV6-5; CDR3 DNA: TGTGCCAGCAGTTCTGGCGGGGTAAACACCGGGGAGCTGTTTTTT; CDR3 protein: CASSSGGVNTGELFF
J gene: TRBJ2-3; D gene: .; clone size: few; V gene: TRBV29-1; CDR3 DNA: TGCAGCGGCCGCTGGAGCACAGATACGCAGTATTTT; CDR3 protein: CSGRWSTDTQYF
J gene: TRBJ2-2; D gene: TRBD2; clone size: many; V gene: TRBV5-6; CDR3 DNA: TGTGCCAGCAGCGATTCGGCGACTAGCGGGAGATGGAACACCGGGGAGCTGTTTTTT; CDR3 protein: CASSDSATSGRWNTGELFF
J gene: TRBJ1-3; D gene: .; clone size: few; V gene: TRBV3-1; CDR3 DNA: TGTGCCAGCAGCTCTCTCTCTGGAAACACCATATATTTT; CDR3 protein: CASSSLSGNTIYF
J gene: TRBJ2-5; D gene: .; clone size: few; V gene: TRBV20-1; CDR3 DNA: TGCAGTGCTAGTCATACCGAGACCCAGTACTTC; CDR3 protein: CSASHTETQYF
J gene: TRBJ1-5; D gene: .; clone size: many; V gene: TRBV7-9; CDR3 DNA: TGTGCCAGTAGTTCGTCTGGCAATCAGCCCCAGCATTTT; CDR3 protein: CASSSSGNQPQHF
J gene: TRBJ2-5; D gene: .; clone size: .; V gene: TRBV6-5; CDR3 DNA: TGTGCCAGCAGTTACGGGGCGGGGGCGAGACAAGAGACCCAGTACTTC; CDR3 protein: CASSYGAGARQETQYF
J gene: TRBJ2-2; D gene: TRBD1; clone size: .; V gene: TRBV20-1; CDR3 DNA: TGCAGCGCCCTTCCGACAGGGCGCCGCGGGGAGCTGTTTTTT; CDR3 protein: CSALPTGRRGELFF
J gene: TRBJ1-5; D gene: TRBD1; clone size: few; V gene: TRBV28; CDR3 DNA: TGTGCCAGTGACAGGGGGCTTATAGGTCAGCCCCAGCATTTT; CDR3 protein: CASDRGLIGQPQHF
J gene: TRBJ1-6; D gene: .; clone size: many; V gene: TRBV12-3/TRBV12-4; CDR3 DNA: TGTGCCAGCAGTTTGAGGGGAAATAATTCACCCCTCCACTTT; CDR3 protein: CASSLRGNNSPLHF
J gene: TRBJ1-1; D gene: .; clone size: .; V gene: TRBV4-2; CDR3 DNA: TGTGCCAGCAGCCAAGAAGCACGGGCGTTGGGAACTGAAGCTTTCTTT; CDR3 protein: CASSQEARALGTEAFF
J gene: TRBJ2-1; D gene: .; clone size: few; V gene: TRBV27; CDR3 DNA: TGTGCCAGCAAACAGTGGGGTGAGCAGTTCTTC; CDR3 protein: CASKQWGEQFF
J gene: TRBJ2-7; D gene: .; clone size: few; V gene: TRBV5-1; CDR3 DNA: TGCGCCAGCAGCCAATCCGGACAATCCTACGAGCAGTACTTC; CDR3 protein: CASSQSGQSYEQYF
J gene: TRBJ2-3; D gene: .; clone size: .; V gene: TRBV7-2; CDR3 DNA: TGTGCCAGCAGCCAGGACTGGGGGAGGCAGTTTTTT; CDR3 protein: CASSQDWGRQFF
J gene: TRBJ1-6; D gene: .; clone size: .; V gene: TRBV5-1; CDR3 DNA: TGCGCCAGCAGCGAAGGTCCGGGACACAGGCATAATTCACCCCTCCACTTT; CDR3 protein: CASSEGPGHRHNSPLHF
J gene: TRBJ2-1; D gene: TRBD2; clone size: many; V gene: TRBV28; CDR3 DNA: TGTGCCAGCAGGTGGACTAGCGGTGACAATGAGCAGTTCTTC; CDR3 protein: CASRWTSGDNEQFF
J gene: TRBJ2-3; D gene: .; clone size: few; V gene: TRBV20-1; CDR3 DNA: TGCAGTGCTAGCCCACCCTTTAGGGATACGCAGTATTTT; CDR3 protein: CSASPPFRDTQYF
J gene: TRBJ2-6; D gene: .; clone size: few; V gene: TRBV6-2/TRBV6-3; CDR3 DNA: TGTGCCAGCAGTCCCTCCGGGCTAGCCCGAATTTCTGGGGCCAACGTCCTGACTTTC; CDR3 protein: CASSPSGLARISGANVLTF
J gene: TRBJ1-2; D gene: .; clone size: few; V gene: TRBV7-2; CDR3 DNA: TGTGCCAGCAGCGCCGCCGGGGGGGGCGCAAACTATGGCTACACCTTC; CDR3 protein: CASSAAGGGANYGYTF
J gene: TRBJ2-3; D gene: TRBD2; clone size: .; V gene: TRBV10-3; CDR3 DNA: TGTGCCACCGGAGCGGGAGTGGCAGATACGCAGTATTTT; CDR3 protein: CATGAGVADTQYF
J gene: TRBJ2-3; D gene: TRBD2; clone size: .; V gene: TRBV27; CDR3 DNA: TGTGCCAGCAAATCCCTAGGGTCTAGCGGGAGGTTGGGTACGCAGTATTTT; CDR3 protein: CASKSLGSSGRLGTQYF
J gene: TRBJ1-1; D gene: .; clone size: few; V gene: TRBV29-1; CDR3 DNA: TGCAGCGTTGAGGGGGAGTTAGGTGTCACTGAAGCTTTCTTT; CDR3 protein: CSVEGELGVTEAFF
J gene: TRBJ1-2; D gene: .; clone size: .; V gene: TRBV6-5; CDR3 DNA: TGTGCCAGCAGCTACCAACAGGGTGGCTACACCTTC; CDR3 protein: CASSYQQGGYTF
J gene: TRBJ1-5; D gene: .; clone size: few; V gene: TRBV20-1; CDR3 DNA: TGCAGTGCTAGACCAGGGACAACCAATCAGCCCCAGCATTTT; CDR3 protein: CSARPGTTNQPQHF
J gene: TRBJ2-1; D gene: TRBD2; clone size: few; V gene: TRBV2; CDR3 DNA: TGTGCCAGCAGAGGACTAGCGGGGCCTAACAATGAGCAGTTCTTC; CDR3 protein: CASRGLAGPNNEQFF
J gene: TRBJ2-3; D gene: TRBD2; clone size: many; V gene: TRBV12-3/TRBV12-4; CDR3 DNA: TGTGCCAGCAGTTTAATCGGACTAGCGAGAGATACGCAGTATTTT; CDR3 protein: CASSLIGLARDTQYF
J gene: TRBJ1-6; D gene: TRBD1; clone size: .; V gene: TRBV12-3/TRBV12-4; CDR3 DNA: TGTGCCAGCAGGGGGGGACAGGGGATTAATTCACCCCTCCACTTT; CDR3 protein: CASRGGQGINSPLHF
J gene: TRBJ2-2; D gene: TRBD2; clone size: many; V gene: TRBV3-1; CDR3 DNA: TGTGCCAGCAGCCTAAGACTAGCGGGGGCTACCGGGGAGCTGTTTTTT; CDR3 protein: CASSLRLAGATGELFF
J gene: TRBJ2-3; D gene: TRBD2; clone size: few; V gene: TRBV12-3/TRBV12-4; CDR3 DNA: TGTGCCAGCAGTTTTTTTAGCGGGCGCACAGATACGCAGTATTTT; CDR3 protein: CASSFFSGRTDTQYF